The 17 T cell receptor beta chains below all came from one sample that was sequenced in a study of control samples from healthy donors and cancer patients. Measured with immunoSEQ multiplex PCR; TCRdb has only the in-frame clones, and not every one. The sample includes tens of thousands of clones, 93% of them seen just once. The sequencing sample was made of PBMCs. The receptor set was obtained from a woman aged 45-65 years with head and neck cancer.

The V and J genes are TRBV19 and TRBJ1-4, with no clear D. Per germline, CDR1 LNHDA and CDR2 SQIVND (reference sequence). V was trimmed by 4 bases and J by 3 bases, leaving 6 bases between them. This CDR3 is 13 amino acids long. The CDR3 region has the DNA TGTGCCAGTAGTAAGAGGGCTAATGAAAAACTGTTTTTT. Residues: CASSKRANEKLFF.

V and J are TRBV7-2 and TRBJ1-5; 7 bases fit TRBD1. Germline assignment: CDR1 SGHTA and CDR2 FQGNSA. The CDR3 consists of 14 residues. V lost 5 bases and J lost 3; bases outside the gene matches: 4. The CDR3 DNA follows: TGTGCCAGCAGCCCGGGACAGTTCAATCAGCCCCAGCATTTT. Translation: CASSPGQFNQPQHF. Based on the CDR3 plus reference TRBV7-2 and TRBJ1-5, the full variable domain is GAGVSQSPSNKVTEKGKDVELRCDPISGHTALYWYRQSLGQGLEFLIYFQGNSAPDKSGLPSDRFSAERTGGSVSTLTIQRTQQEDSAVYLCASSPGQFNQPQHFGDGTRLSIL.

The chain uses TRBV5-1 and TRBJ1-1, with no clear D. In germline, CDR1 is SGHRS, CDR2 YFSETQ. The CDR3 is 14 residues long. Deletions cut 1 base from V and 1 base from J, with 8 bases between. The CDR3 coding sequence is TGCGCCAGCAGCTTGAGTTCAGGGAACACTGAAGCTTTCTTT. Amino acids: CASSLSSGNTEAFF.

The gene calls are TRBV29-1 and TRBJ2-2; the D is unclear. Per germline, CDR1 SQVTM and CDR2 ANQGSEA. The CDR3 totals 11 residues. V was pared by 6 bases and J by 3 bases, with 5 bases between. The CDR3 sequence is CSVDDTGELFF. The DNA for the CDR3 is TGCAGCGTAGATGACACCGGGGAGCTGTTTTTT.

The genes are TRBV7-9 and TRBJ1-2; 11 bases align to TRBD1. This CDR3 contains 18 residues. Germline CDR1 reads SEHNR; CDR2 reads FQNEAQ (reference sequence). After removal of 5 bases from V and 8 bases from J, the junction contained 19 bases not matched to a gene. The CDR3, as DNA: TGTGCCAGCAGCCCTGGGTGGACGGACAGGGGGCAAGTCGGAGGCTACACCTTC. Protein sequence: CASSPGWTDRGQVGGYTF.

The chain joins TRBV5-6 to TRBJ2-1; 8 bases are a match to TRBD2. J gave up 6 bases and V 2 bases, and 4 bases lay outside the gene matches. CDR1 and CDR2 from the germline V gene are SGHDT and YYEEEE. There are 14 residues in the CDR3. This CDR3 reads CASSLVSGVNEQFF. DNA of the CDR3: TGTGCCAGCAGCTTAGTTAGCGGGGTCAATGAGCAGTTCTTC. Looking up the rest from reference TRBV5-6 and TRBJ2-1 gives the full variable domain: DAGVTQSPTHLIKTRGQQVTLRCSPKSGHDTVSWYQQALGQGPQFIFQYYEEEERQRGNFPDRFSGHQFPNYSSELNVNALLLGDSALYLCASSLVSGVNEQFFGPGTRLTVL.

This clone was counted a single time. The rearrangement links TRBV4-2 to TRBJ2-7; D not certain. This CDR3 contains 14 residues. The V end was cut by 0 bases, the J end by 4 bases, with 10 bases between. From germline, CDR1 is LGHNA and CDR2 YNFKEQ. CDR3 sequence (DNA): TGTGCCAGCAGCCAAGAAGGTGGTGTTTACGAGCAGTACTTC. This gives the protein CASSQEGGVYEQYF.

The chain joins TRBV15 to TRBJ2-7; the D call may be TRBD1 or TRBD2 (5 bases each). The V end was cut by 4 bases, the J end by 3 bases, with 16 bases between. CDR3 length: 15 amino acids. The V gene's germline CDR1 is LNHNV and CDR2 YYDKDF (reference sequence). The CDR3 is CATSNRDGIFYEQYF. The CDR3 DNA follows: TGTGCCACCAGCAACCGGGACGGGATCTTCTACGAGCAGTACTTC.

The rearrangement uses TRBV5-1 and TRBJ2-7; 10 bases agree with TRBD1. The CDR3 covers 15 residues. CDR1 SGHRS and CDR2 YFSETQ come from the germline V gene. With V trimmed by 1 base and J by 5 bases, 6 bases remained unmatched. CDR3 sequence (DNA): TGCGCCAGCAGCTTGACGGGACAGGGGTTCGACGAGCAGTACTTC. Protein: CASSLTGQGFDEQYF.

This chain joins TRBV6-5 and TRBJ1-2; D unresolved. CDR3 length equals 13 residues. Trimming took off 8 bases at V and 5 bases at J, with 15 bases between the two ends. CDR1 MNHEY and CDR2 SVGAGI come from the germline V gene. Written as DNA, the CDR3 is TGTGCCAGCGAACGGGCCGTAAATTATGGCTACACCTTC. Translated: CASERAVNYGYTF.

The chain carries TRBV29-1 and TRBJ1-2; 9 positions match TRBD1. Germline V lookup: CDR1 SQVTM, CDR2 ANQGSEA. This CDR3 contains 12 residues. V was clipped by 5 bases and J by 5 bases; unmatched bases: 3. The CDR3 DNA reads as TGCAGCGTTCACGGGACAGGGTATGGCTACACCTTC. Protein sequence: CSVHGTGYGYTF.

V is TRBV10-3 and J is TRBJ1-6; no clear D gene. The CDR3 sequence is 19 residues long. Trimming took off 2 bases at V and 6 bases at J, with 23 bases between the two ends. CDR1 ENHRY and CDR2 SYGVKD come from the germline V gene. CDR3 sequence reads: CAISEKTSGQAGFNSPLHF. The CDR3 DNA is TGTGCCATCAGTGAGAAGACCTCCGGCCAGGCGGGATTTAATTCACCCCTCCACTTT.

The chain employs TRBV11-2 and TRBJ1-6, with D perhaps TRBD1 (5 bases). V shed 3 bases and J shed 5 bases, with 11 bases lying between them. Germline-derived CDR1 and CDR2 are SGHAT and FQNNGV. This CDR3 is 15 amino acids long. The CDR3 DNA sequence: TGTGCCAGCAGCTTTCGGGGGTCAAATAATTCACCCCTCCACTTT. As protein: CASSFRGSNNSPLHF.

The count of this clone is one. The chain employs TRBV5-1 and TRBJ1-1; TRBD1 agrees at 8 bases. CDR3 length: 13 amino acids. The J segment lost 5 bases and the V segment lost 4 bases, leaving 4 bases of the junction unmatched. From germline, CDR1 is SGHRS and CDR2 YFSETQ. The CDR3: CASSPTGVTEAFF. CDR3 sequence (DNA): TGCGCCAGCAGCCCGACAGGGGTTACTGAAGCTTTCTTT.

The chain recombines TRBV3-1 (or the pseudogene TRBV3-2) with TRBJ1-2; tentative D call: TRBD1 (6 bases). CDR3 length equals 15 residues. With 4 bases removed from V and 8 bases from J, the gap between germline ends came to 20 bases. From germline, CDR1 is LGHDT and CDR2 YNNKEL (reference sequence). CDR3 amino acids: CASSPNGPIQGGYTF. CDR3 bases: TGTGCCAGCAGCCCTAATGGACCTATACAGGGAGGCTACACCTTC.

On this clone itself: Relative to the germline gene, one junction end is altered; a read error may explain this. This CDR3 is also generated by other DNA sequences in the sample. The chain couples TRBV15 to TRBJ1-1, with TRBD1 matching 10 bases. Germline V gives CDR1 LNHNV, CDR2 YYDKDF (reference sequence). The CDR3 is made up of 15 amino acids. The CDR3 region is CATSKWTGGNTEAFF. In DNA, the CDR3 is TGTGCCACCAGCAAATGGACAGGGGGGAACACTGAGGCTTTCTTT. The variable domain in full, completed from reference TRBV15 and TRBJ1-1, reads DAMVIQNPRYQVTQFGKPVTLSCSQTLNHNVMYWYQQKSSQAPKLLFHYYDKDFNNEADTPDNFQSRRPNTSFCFLDIRSPGLGDTAMYLCATSKWTGGNTEAFFGQGTRLTVV.

CDR3 in amino acids: CASMKQGALLSSGANVLTF. CDR3 DNA sequence: TGTGCCAGCATGAAACAGGGGGCCCTTCTCAGCTCTGGGGCCAACGTCCTGACTTTC. This chain joins TRBV2 and TRBJ2-6, with 9 bases identical to TRBD1. The CDR3 sequence is 19 residues long. The germline CDR1 and CDR2 sequences are SNHLY and FYNNEI. After removal of 7 bases from V and 0 bases from J, the junction contained 13 bases not matched to a gene.